These 15 T cell receptor beta chains were all obtained from the same sample, sequenced in a study of OX40 agonist ivuxolimab in advanced cancers. Using immunoSEQ multiplex PCR, the repertoire was profiled, and TCRdb retains in-frame clones only, with some absent. Here the sample spans 45,000 to 60,000 clones, over 85% being singletons. Sample: CD4+ or CD8+ T cells sorted from blood, taken in a trial of the OX40 agonist ivuxolimab. Every receptor here comes from an adult with an advanced solid tumor such as melanoma, head and neck, liver or kidney cancer.

This chain connects TRBV5-4 to TRBJ1-2; D gene unclear. Trimming stripped 3 bases from V and 8 bases from J, with 11 bases between. The CDR3 spans 12 residues. Germline lookup yields CDR1 SGHNT and CDR2 YYREEE (reference sequence). CDR3: CASSYGGSGYTF. Here the CDR3 DNA reads TGTGCCAGCAGCTATGGTGGGAGCGGCTACACCTTC. Using reference TRBV5-4 and TRBJ1-2 for the parts outside the CDR3, the full variable domain is ETGVTQSPTHLIKTRGQQVTLRCSSQSGHNTVSWYQQALGQGPQFIFQYYREEENGRGNFPPRFSGLQFPNYSSELNVNALELDDSALYLCASSYGGSGYTFGSGTRLTVV.

This clone was counted a single time. The chain uses TRBV19 and TRBJ2-7; 7 nucleotides align to TRBD1. Germline values: CDR1 LNHDA, CDR2 SQIVND (reference sequence). The trim removed 10 bases at V and 2 bases at J, leaving 8 bases unmatched. CDR3 length equals 13 residues. CDR3 bases: TGTGCCACTCGGGACAGCGGAACCTACGAGCAGTACGTC. It specifies CATRDSGTYEQYV.

V usage is TRBV20-1 and J usage is TRBJ1-2; D is ambiguous. Germline V gene data show CDR1 as DFQATT and CDR2 as SNEGSKA (reference sequence). V was cut by 1 base and J by 4 bases, with 4 bases left in between. The CDR3 has 11 amino acids. CDR3 sequence (DNA): TGCAGTGCTAGAGTACCCTATGGCTACACCTTC. Protein sequence: CSARVPYGYTF.

The chain couples TRBV7-9 to TRBJ1-2; D remains unclear. The length of the CDR3 is 11 residues. Trimming shortened V by 4 bases and J by 8 bases, and 8 bases separated the two germline ends. CDR1 and CDR2 (germline): SEHNR, FQNEAQ (reference sequence). The CDR3 sequence is CASSSTPGYTF. In DNA form, the CDR3 reads TGTGCCAGCAGCTCCACTCCGGGCTACACCTTC.

The chain is built from TRBV15 and TRBJ2-5, with a weak D call TRBD2 (5 bases). CDR1 is LNHNV and CDR2 is YYDKDF in the germline V gene (reference sequence). The CDR3 contains 16 residues. V lost 3 bases to trimming and J lost 8 bases, with 22 bases between them. As DNA, the CDR3 is TGTGCCACCAGCAGGGGTCTCCCCCTTTATACGGGAACCCAGTACTTC. This gives the protein CATSRGLPLYTGTQYF.

This chain uses TRBV5-1 with TRBJ1-1; 9 bases align to TRBD1. This CDR3 comprises 14 residues. Germline trimming cut 4 bases from V and 4 bases from J; bases unmatched to any gene: 5. The V gene's germline CDR1 is SGHRS and CDR2 YFSETQ. The CDR3 reads CASSGGQGPTEAFF. CDR3 bases: TGCGCCAGCAGCGGCGGACAGGGGCCCACTGAAGCTTTCTTT.

The table lists this clone with a count of one. The rearrangement links TRBV7-6 to TRBJ1-1, with D possibly matching TRBD1 (5 bases). Per the germline V gene, CDR1 is SGHVS and CDR2 is FNYEAQ. CDR3 length equals 14 residues. Trimming removed 0 bases from V and 1 base from J, with 6 bases in between. CDR3 sequence reads: CASSLAGENTEAFF. DNA for the CDR3: TGTGCCAGCAGCTTAGCGGGGGAGAACACTGAAGCTTTCTTT.

The chain has TRBV13 and TRBJ2-5; 7 bases align to TRBD1. This CDR3 is 15 amino acids long. CDR1 PRHDT and CDR2 FYEKMQ come from the germline V gene (reference sequence). V shed 5 bases and J 0 bases; nucleotides not matched to a gene: 6. CDR3 protein: CASSPPGTDQETQYF. CDR3 sequence (DNA): TGTGCCAGCAGCCCCCCGGGGACAGACCAAGAGACCCAGTACTTC.

The genes are TRBV19 and TRBJ1-5, with 7 bases that match TRBD1. Germline V CDR1 and CDR2: LNHDA, SQIVND (reference sequence). The V segment lost 6 bases and the J segment 4 bases; nucleotides outside the gene matches: 15. The CDR3 has 17 amino acids. The CDR3 protein is CASSVLDYRGTNQPQHF. The CDR3 bases are TGTGCCAGTAGCGTCCTAGATTACAGGGGAACAAATCAGCCCCAGCATTTT.

The chain is built from TRBV9 and TRBJ2-7; 8 bases are shared with TRBD1. Germline CDR1 and CDR2: SGDLS and YYNGEE. The junction had 7 bases not matched to a gene; V was cut back by 3 bases and J by 2 bases. CDR3 length equals 15 residues. The DNA for the CDR3 is TGTGCCAGCAGCGCATCGGGACAGGTTGCCTACGAGCAGTACTTC. Its protein is CASSASGQVAYEQYF.

The rearrangement joins TRBV18 to TRBJ1-1; D is unclear. Germline V gives CDR1 KGHSH, CDR2 LQKENI. V gave up 3 bases and J gave up 0 bases, with 5 bases separating them. There are 13 residues in the CDR3. CDR3 in DNA: TGTGCCAGCTCACCCCCTATGAACACTGAAGCTTTCTTT. Its translation: CASSPPMNTEAFF.

This chain links TRBV7-9 with TRBJ2-1; the D call may be TRBD1 or TRBD2 (5 bases each). The CDR3 is made up of 16 amino acids. V lost 1 base and J 2 bases, leaving 12 bases between the germline ends. Germline CDR1 and CDR2: SEHNR and FQNEAQ (reference sequence). The CDR3 here is CASSLVVGGPYNEQFF. The CDR3 bases are TGTGCCAGCAGCTTAGTCGTTGGGGGTCCCTACAATGAGCAGTTCTTC.

J is TRBJ2-7 and V is TRBV27; 12 bases map to TRBD2. Germline values: CDR1 MNHEY, CDR2 SMNVEV (reference sequence). Germline trimming cut 8 bases from V and 2 bases from J; bases unmatched to any gene: 7. The length of the CDR3 is 15 residues. The CDR3 protein is CASSGWTSGTYEQYF. CDR3 DNA: TGTGCCAGCTCGGGGTGGACTAGCGGGACCTACGAGCAGTACTTC.

The chain employs TRBV5-1 and TRBJ2-5; 11 bases fit TRBD2. V dropped 0 bases and J dropped 3; count of bases not matched to a gene: 4. This CDR3 spans 16 amino acids. CDR1 is SGHRS and CDR2 is YFSETQ in the germline V gene. CDR3 sequence (DNA): TGCGCCAGCAGCTTGGCGGGGACTAGCGGCGAAGAGACCCAGTACTTC. As protein: CASSLAGTSGEETQYF.

The chain employs TRBV7-2 and TRBJ2-2; 7 nucleotides line up with TRBD1. This CDR3 is built from 15 residues. Trimming cost V 7 bases and J 6 bases; bases outside gene matches: 11. CDR1 and CDR2 from the germline V gene are SGHTA and FQGNSA. In DNA form, the CDR3 reads TGTGCCAGCAACGGCCGAGACAGGGTTGCCGGGGAGCTGTTTTTT. Residues: CASNGRDRVAGELFF.